This TCR beta chain was sequenced for a study of T-cell memory formation after mild COVID-19. Study-level information: TCR clusters largely stayed donor specific.

This clonotype has only a few counts. The antigen remains undetermined. TCRdb reprocessed the 5' RACE reads with MiXCR, giving one entry per CDR3 protein. Found here are under 85,000 distinct CDR3 sequences, approximately 15% of them singletons; the top ten hold 30% to 35%. Study-level findings and limits: Memory cells collected pre-infection included some clones that later responded, suggesting cross-reactive memory joined. Of the contracting clones, CD4+ ones lay mainly in CM and EM, and CD8+ ones in EMRA.

The sequenced material came from PBMCs or a T cell subset sorted from them (not recorded which). This TCR was sampled from an adult woman who had mild COVID-19 (a few samples of this study predate the infection). Cell type and time point are not known.

This chain's CDR3 is CASSYAHGGPNTGELFF. CDR3 in DNA: TGTGCCAGCAGTTACGCCCACGGGGGCCCGAACACCGGGGAGCTGTTTTTT. The gene calls are TRBV6-5 and TRBJ2-2; D is tentatively TRBD1 or TRBD2 (6 bases each). Germline V gene data show CDR1 as MNHEY and CDR2 as SVGAGI. CDR3 length: 17 residues. Trimming removed 2 bases at V and 0 bases at J, with 13 bases between.